The T cell receptor (beta chain) described here comes from a study of OX40 agonist ivuxolimab in advanced cancers. For the study at large: Dose-escalation patients had hepatocellular carcinoma, melanoma, renal cell or head and neck cancer. The study, taken as a whole, reports: Normalized expansion of T-cell clones was also low for some nonresponders.

TCRdb's copy holds only in-frame clones and misses some; the assay was immunoSEQ multiplex PCR. The table records 98,000 or so clones, around 90% of them present only once. Germline V CDR1 and CDR2: SEHNR, FQNEAQ (reference sequence). V dropped 3 bases and J dropped 3; count of bases not matched to a gene: 7. This CDR3 is 15 amino acids long. This clone was seen a single time. The target antigen is unknown. This specimen consisted of CD4+ or CD8+ T cells sorted from blood, obtained in a trial of the OX40 agonist ivuxolimab. This rearrangement joins TRBV7-9 to TRBJ2-7; 8 bases align to TRBD2. The sequence came from an adult with an advanced solid tumor such as melanoma, head and neck, liver or kidney cancer. The CDR3 DNA reads as TGTGCCAGCAGCTTCTCCGGGGGGGCGTACTACGAGCAGTACTTC. It translates to CASSFSGGAYYEQYF.